This T cell receptor (beta chain) is from a study of Graves' ophthalmopathy and Graves' hyperthyroidism. The overall study: Upon initial diagnosis and before any treatment, peripheral blood was collected.

RNA transcripts were the template, and TCR beta CDR3 regions were amplified from them. HTBI primers were used in a first-round RT-PCR, which preceded a second-round multiplex PCR. One entry per CDR3 protein results from TCRdb running MiXCR on the multiplex PCR reads. The sample contains around 400,000 distinct CDR3 sequences, 20% to 25% of which appear only once. Stable hyperthyroidism referred to disease that showed no ophthalmopathy within 18 months of follow-up. In this cohort, patients with other autoimmune diseases, uncontrolled infections, pregnancy or lactation were excluded. V was cut by 6 bases and J by 2 bases, with 8 bases left in between. Per germline, CDR1 SGHAT and CDR2 FQNNGV. This CDR3 region has 12 residues. This clonotype occurred many times.

This sequence joins TRBV11-2 and TRBJ2-7; D might be TRBD2 (5 bases). The sequence was collected from a woman aged 18 to 35 with stable Graves' hyperthyroidism. Sequencing was carried out using peripheral blood. CDR3 DNA: TGTGCCAGCAGACATAGCGCCTACGAGCAGTACTTC. Translated: CASRHSAYEQYF.